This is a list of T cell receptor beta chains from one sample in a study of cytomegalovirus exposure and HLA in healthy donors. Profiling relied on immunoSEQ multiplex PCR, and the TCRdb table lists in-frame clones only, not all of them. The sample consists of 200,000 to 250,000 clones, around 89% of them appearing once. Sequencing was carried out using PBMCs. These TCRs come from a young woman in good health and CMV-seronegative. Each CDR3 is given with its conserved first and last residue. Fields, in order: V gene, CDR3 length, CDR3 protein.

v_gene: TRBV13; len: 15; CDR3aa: CASSLGQGGHYEQYF
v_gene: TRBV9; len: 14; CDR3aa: CASTRDSGANVLTF
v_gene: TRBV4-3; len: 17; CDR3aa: CASSPTTAEVFWYGYTF
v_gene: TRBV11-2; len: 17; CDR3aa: CASSLRRERGGTDTQYF
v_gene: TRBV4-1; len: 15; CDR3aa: CASSPRTGTRHEQYF
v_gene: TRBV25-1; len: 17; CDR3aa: CASSKRLGTGGNSPLHF
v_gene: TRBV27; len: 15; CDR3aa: CASTGTGGVLEGYTF
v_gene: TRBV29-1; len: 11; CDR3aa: CSVGPQETQYF
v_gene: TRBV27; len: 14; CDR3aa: CASSFSAQQETQYF
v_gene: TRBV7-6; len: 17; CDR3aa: CASSLRPSGGITDTQYF
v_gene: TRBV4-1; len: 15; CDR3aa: CASSQLVQSVGEQYF
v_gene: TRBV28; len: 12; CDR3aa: CASSLRNYGYTF
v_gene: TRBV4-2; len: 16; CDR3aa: CASSGLEGARTGELFF
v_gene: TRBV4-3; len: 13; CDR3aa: CASSHDRADTQYF
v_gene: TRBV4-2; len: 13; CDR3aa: CASSHLTGNEQYF
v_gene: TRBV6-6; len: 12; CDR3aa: CASSYIRDGYTF
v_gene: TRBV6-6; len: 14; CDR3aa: CASSYLQSNQPQHF
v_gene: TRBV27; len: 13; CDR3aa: CASSSGGRKTQYF
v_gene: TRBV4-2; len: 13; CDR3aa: CASSQSLNSGYTF
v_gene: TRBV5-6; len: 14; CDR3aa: CASSLEPDNYGYTF
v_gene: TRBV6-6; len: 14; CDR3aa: CASSYSPGNYGYTF
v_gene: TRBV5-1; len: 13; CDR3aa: CASSPGQSNEQFF
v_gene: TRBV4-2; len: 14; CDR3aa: CASSQELLSYEQYF
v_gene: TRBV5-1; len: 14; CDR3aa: CASSLGGGVTEAFF
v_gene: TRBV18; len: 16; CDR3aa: CASSVQQQGSSYEQYF